One and the same sample provided the 9 T cell receptor beta chains below, sequenced in a study of OX40 agonist ivuxolimab in advanced cancers. TCRdb keeps only in-frame clones here, not all; method: immunoSEQ multiplex PCR. The repertoire holds approximately 61,000 clones, with approximately 89% as singletons. Sequencing was performed on CD4+ or CD8+ T cells sorted from blood, taken in a trial of the OX40 agonist ivuxolimab. The receptors originated from an adult with an advanced solid tumor such as melanoma, head and neck, liver or kidney cancer.

The table lists this clone with a count of one. The chain carries TRBV19 and TRBJ1-4; D not certain. Germline V CDR1 and CDR2: LNHDA, SQIVND (reference sequence). The CDR3 has 15 residues. V was cut by 4 bases and J by 0 bases, with 9 bases left in between. CDR3 amino acids: CASSTYSATNEKLFF. The CDR3, as DNA: TGTGCCAGTAGTACCTACAGTGCAACTAATGAAAAACTGTTTTTT.

Only a few counts were recorded for this clone. This sequence joins TRBV7-9 and TRBJ2-2, with D possibly matching TRBD1 (6 bases). The V end lost 4 bases, the J end lost 0 bases, and 15 bases lay between the germline ends. The germline CDR1 and CDR2 sequences are SEHNR and FQNEAQ (reference sequence). The CDR3 loop spans 17 amino acids. The CDR3 nucleotides are TGTGCCAGCAGCTCCAACAAAGGGACATCGAACACCGGGGAGCTGTTTTTT. This sequence encodes CASSSNKGTSNTGELFF.

The gene calls are TRBV7-8 and TRBJ1-1; D call uncertain. Trimming pared 1 base from V and 5 bases from J, leaving 8 bases between. The CDR3 extends over 13 amino acids. Germline CDR1 reads SGHVS; CDR2 reads FQNEAQ. The CDR3 nucleotides read TGTGCCAGCAGCTTAGGGGTTTCGACTGAAGCTTTCTTT. It translates to CASSLGVSTEAFF.

The chain links TRBV7-9 to TRBJ2-3, with a tentative D call TRBD1 (6 bases). Trimming took off 1 base at V and 1 base at J, with 12 bases between the two ends. CDR3 length equals 16 residues. The germline V gene encodes CDR1 SEHNR and CDR2 FQNEAQ (reference sequence). The CDR3 DNA sequence: TGTGCCAGCAGCTTAGTAGGGGCAGGGGGCACAGATACGCAGTATTTT. This codes for CASSLVGAGGTDTQYF.

The rearrangement links TRBV4-1 to TRBJ2-7; TRBD2 matches 10 bases. V shed 0 bases and J 7 bases; nucleotides not matched to a gene: 9. The CDR3 spans 16 residues. Looked up from germline, CDR1 is MGHRA and CDR2 is YSYEKL. The DNA of the CDR3 is TGCGCCAGCAGCCAAGATTGGAGCGGGGGGGCCGGGGAGCAGTACTTC. Its protein product is CASSQDWSGGAGEQYF.

The sample holds one count of this clone. The V and J genes are TRBV30 and TRBJ1-2, with 7 bases aligning to TRBD1. J was trimmed by 4 bases and V by 2 bases; bases with no gene match: 10. This CDR3 region has 15 residues. Germline V lookup: CDR1 GTSNPN, CDR2 SVGIG (reference sequence). In DNA form, the CDR3 reads TGTGCCTGGAGTCCAGAGACAGGGTCTGGCTATGGCTACACCTTC. This translates into CAWSPETGSGYGYTF. The entire variable domain, with the rest obtained from reference TRBV30 and TRBJ1-2, is as follows: SQTIHQWPATLVQPVGSPLSLECTVEGTSNPNLYWYRQAAGRGLQLLFYSVGIGQISSEVPQNLSASRPQDRQFILSSKKLLLSDSGFYLCAWSPETGSGYGYTFGSGTRLTVV.

The chain is built from TRBV27 and TRBJ2-1; D might be TRBD1 (5 bases). V lost 3 bases and J lost 5, with 11 bases in between. This CDR3 is built from 14 residues. Germline V lookup: CDR1 MNHEY, CDR2 SMNVEV (reference sequence). CDR3 nucleotides: TGTGCCAGCAGTTTCGCAACAGGCGACAATGAGCAGTTCTTC. This codes for CASSFATGDNEQFF.

The chain employs TRBV9 and TRBJ1-6, with TRBD1 matching over 7 bases. Losses at the gene ends were 7 bases for V and 7 bases for J; bases not matched to a gene: 11. The CDR3 has 15 amino acids. Germline V gene data show CDR1 as SGDLS and CDR2 as YYNGEE. DNA of the CDR3: TGTGCCAGCGGAAAACCCGGGACAGACAATTCACCCCTCCACTTT. This sequence encodes CASGKPGTDNSPLHF.

A remark on this clone: One end of the junction varies from germline; a read error may be responsible. Other nucleotide sequences from this sample produce the same CDR3. This rearrangement joins TRBV28 to TRBJ2-7; the D gene is possibly TRBD1 (6 bases). This CDR3 spans 15 amino acids. Germline V gives CDR1 MDHEN, CDR2 SYDVKM. The CDR3 DNA reads TGCGCCAGCAGACCGGGACATTTGAGCTCCTACGAGCAGTACTTC. Amino acid sequence: CASRPGHLSSYEQYF. The whole variable domain, remainder taken from reference TRBV28 and TRBJ2-7, is DVKVTQSSRYLVKRTGEKVFLECVQDMDHENMFWYRQDPGLGLRLIYFSYDVKMKEKGDIPEGYSVSREKKERFSLILESASTNQTSMYLCASRPGHLSSYEQYFGPGTRLTVT.